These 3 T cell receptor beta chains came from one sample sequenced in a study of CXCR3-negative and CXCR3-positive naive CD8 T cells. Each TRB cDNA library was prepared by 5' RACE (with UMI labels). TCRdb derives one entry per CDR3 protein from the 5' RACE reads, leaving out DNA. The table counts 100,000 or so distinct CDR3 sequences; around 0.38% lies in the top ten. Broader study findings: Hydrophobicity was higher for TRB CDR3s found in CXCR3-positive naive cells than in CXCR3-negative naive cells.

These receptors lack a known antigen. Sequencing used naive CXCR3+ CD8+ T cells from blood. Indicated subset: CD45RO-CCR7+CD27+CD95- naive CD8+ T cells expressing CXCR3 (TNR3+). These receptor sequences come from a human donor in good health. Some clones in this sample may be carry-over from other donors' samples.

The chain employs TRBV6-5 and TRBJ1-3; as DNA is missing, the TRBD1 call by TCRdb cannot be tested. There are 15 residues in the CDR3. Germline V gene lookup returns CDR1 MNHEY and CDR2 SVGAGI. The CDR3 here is CASSRDTGSGNTIYF.

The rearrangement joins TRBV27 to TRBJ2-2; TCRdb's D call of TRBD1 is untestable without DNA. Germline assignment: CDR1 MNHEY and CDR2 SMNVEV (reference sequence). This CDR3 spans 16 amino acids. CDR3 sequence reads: CASSADVSGSTGELFF.

The CDR3 loop reads CASSQGGYDNQPQHF. V usage is TRBV9 and J usage is TRBJ1-5; TCRdb's D gene call, TRBD1, goes unchecked for lack of DNA. From germline, CDR1 is SGDLS and CDR2 YYNGEE. The CDR3 extends over 15 amino acids.